The 30 T cell receptor beta chains in this list originate from one sample, sequenced in a study of cytomegalovirus exposure and HLA in healthy donors. PCR amplification relied on 60 Vbeta primers (plus 13 Jbeta primers). Sequenced by immunoSEQ multiplex PCR; TCRdb stores in-frame clones only, minus some. The repertoire has approximately 190,000 clones, around 82% of them found once; the top ten carry approximately 14%. Sequences were obtained from PBMCs. These receptors originate from a woman aged 25 to 39 in good health and CMV-seropositive.

The chain has TRBV30 and TRBJ1-2; 11 bases map to TRBD1. The germline V gene encodes CDR1 GTSNPN and CDR2 SVGIG (reference sequence). The CDR3 extends over 14 amino acids. The V segment lost 8 bases and the J segment 4 bases; nucleotides outside the gene matches: 9. CDR3 region: CAERRTGGSYGYTF. CDR3 bases: TGTGCCGAGCGGAGGACAGGGGGCTCCTATGGCTACACCTTC.

This clone was detected only a few times. V and J are TRBV10-3 and TRBJ1-2, with D perhaps matching TRBD1 (5 bases). This CDR3 contains 15 residues. With 0 bases removed from V and 4 bases from J, the gap between germline ends came to 12 bases. Germline V gene data show CDR1 as ENHRY and CDR2 as SYGVKD. CDR3 DNA: TGTGCCATCAGTGAGTCGGGGCAGGACCTCTATGGCTACACCTTC. This sequence encodes CAISESGQDLYGYTF.

V is TRBV28 and J is TRBJ2-1, with 7 bases aligning to TRBD2. CDR3 length equals 16 residues. V trimming: 8 bases; J trimming: 12 bases; junction bases outside the gene matches: 22. Germline V gene sequence: CDR1 MDHEN, CDR2 SYDVKM. DNA of the CDR3: TGTGCCAGCCATCTCTCCGGACTCGTTGGAGTAGCGGGGCAGTTCTTC. Amino acids: CASHLSGLVGVAGQFF.

The chain has TRBV5-1 and TRBJ2-3; 9 bases map to TRBD2. Germline trimming cut 0 bases from V and 5 bases from J; bases unmatched to any gene: 4. Germline CDR1 reads SGHRS; CDR2 reads YFSETQ. CDR3 length equals 15 residues. The CDR3 sequence: CASSLVVAGEDTQYF. Written as DNA, the CDR3 is TGCGCCAGCAGCTTGGTTGTAGCGGGAGAAGATACGCAGTATTTT.

The chain recombines TRBV28 with TRBJ2-2; D unclear. The CDR3 loop spans 11 amino acids. The germline V gene has CDR1 MDHEN and CDR2 SYDVKM. V lost 5 bases and J lost 9, with 7 bases in between. The CDR3 nucleotides read TGTGCCAGCAGTCTCCAGAGGGAGCTGTTTTTT. Its translation is CASSLQRELFF.

A single count supports this clone. The CDR3 reads CASSYGQGAYNEQFF. The CDR3 region has the DNA TGTGCCAGCAGTTATGGACAGGGGGCCTACAATGAGCAGTTCTTC. The V gene is TRBV6-5, the J gene TRBJ2-1, with 10 nucleotides matching TRBD1. The CDR3 has 15 amino acids. The V segment lost 3 bases and the J segment 2 bases; nucleotides outside the gene matches: 1. Germline loops: CDR1 MNHEY, CDR2 SVGAGI.

This clone was detected only once. Sequence at one end of the junction differs from germline and may be a read error. The chain uses TRBV7-7 and TRBJ1-1, with a weak D call TRBD1 (5 bases). Looked up from germline, CDR1 is SSHAT and CDR2 is FNYEAQ (reference sequence). The CDR3 is 13 amino acids. CDR3 in DNA: TGTGCTAGCAGCCTCCAGGGAGGGACTGAAGCTTTCTTT. It specifies CASSLQGGTEAFF.

CDR3 DNA sequence: TGCAGCGTAGTACAGGGAAGGGCCTACGAGCAGTACTTC. As protein: CSVVQGRAYEQYF. The V and J genes are TRBV29-1 and TRBJ2-7; maybe TRBD1 (6 bases). CDR3 length: 13 residues. Trimming removed 6 bases from V and 2 bases from J, with 14 bases in between. Germline V CDR1 and CDR2: SQVTM, ANQGSEA.

In regard to this clone: The same CDR3 also results from other DNA sequences found in this sample. V and J are TRBV14 and TRBJ1-3; D may be TRBD1 (6 bases). The ends were cut back, 4 bases at V and 1 base at J, with 11 bases in the middle. Germline assignment: CDR1 SGHDN and CDR2 FVKESK. The CDR3 covers 15 residues. This chain's CDR3 is CASSRRGSSGNTIYF. The CDR3 nucleotides read TGTGCCAGCAGCCGCAGGGGAAGTTCTGGAAACACCATATATTTT.

The chain links TRBV7-3 to TRBJ2-1; TRBD1 matches 9 bases. The J segment lost 6 bases and the V segment lost 6 bases, leaving 3 bases of the junction unmatched. The length of the CDR3 is 13 residues. Germline loops: CDR1 SGHTA, CDR2 FQGTGA. CDR3 sequence reads: CASSLTGGNEQFF. CDR3 DNA sequence: TGTGCCAGCAGTTTGACAGGGGGCAATGAGCAGTTCTTC.

The chain uses TRBV6-6 and TRBJ1-2; 9 bases agree with TRBD1. The CDR3 has 12 amino acids. Germline CDR1 and CDR2: MNHNY and SVGAGI (reference sequence). J lost 8 bases, V lost 5 bases, and 3 bases had no gene match. The CDR3: CASSDRGTGYTF. In nucleotides, the CDR3 is TGTGCCAGCAGTGACAGGGGGACGGGCTACACCTTC.

The chain joins TRBV27 to TRBJ2-7, with D maybe TRBD2 (6 bases). Germline CDR1 MNHEY, CDR2 SMNVEV (reference sequence). The V gene lost 5 bases and the J gene lost 6 bases, with 14 bases spanning the gap. CDR3 length: 13 amino acids. The CDR3 sequence: CASSPLEAGEQYF. CDR3 DNA sequence: TGTGCCAGCAGTCCCTTAGAAGCGGGCGAGCAGTACTTC.

The rearrangement links TRBV2 to TRBJ1-1, with D unresolved. Germline CDR1 and CDR2: SNHLY and FYNNEI. This CDR3 comprises 16 residues. The V end was cut by 3 bases, the J end by 5 bases, with 19 bases between. CDR3 sequence: CASSERRSHRVTEAFF. The CDR3 DNA reads TGTGCCAGCAGTGAGCGCCGTTCACATCGGGTAACTGAAGCTTTCTTT.

The genes are TRBV11-2 and TRBJ2-5; D is possibly TRBD2 (5 bases). The germline gives CDR1 SGHAT, CDR2 FQNNGV. This CDR3 has 14 residues. The ends were cut back, 1 base at V and 5 bases at J, with 11 bases in the middle. CDR3 sequence (DNA): TGTGCCAGCAGCTTAGGGCCTAGCTCGGAGACCCAGTACTTC. As protein: CASSLGPSSETQYF. The entire variable domain, with the rest obtained from reference TRBV11-2 and TRBJ2-5, is as follows: EAGVAQSPRYKIIEKRQSVAFWCNPISGHATLYWYQQILGQGPKLLIQFQNNGVVDDSQLPKDRFSAERLKGVDSTLKIQPAKLEDSAVYLCASSLGPSSETQYFGPGTRLLVL.

The CDR3 coding sequence is TGTGCCAGATCACCAGGGACTAGCGGTCCATACGAGCAGTACTTC. Its translation: CARSPGTSGPYEQYF. The chain combines TRBV11-3 with TRBJ2-7; 11 nucleotides agree with TRBD2. After removal of 9 bases from V and 4 bases from J, the junction contained 11 bases not matched to a gene. The CDR3 has 15 residues. The germline gives CDR1 SGHNT, CDR2 YENEEA.

This clone was seen a few times. The V gene is TRBV30, the J gene TRBJ1-2; D not resolved. V lost 2 bases and J lost 4, with 14 bases in between. The CDR3 length is 14 residues. Germline V gene sequence: CDR1 GTSNPN, CDR2 SVGIG (reference sequence). The CDR3: CAWSPGIRSYGYTF. Here the CDR3 DNA reads TGTGCCTGGAGTCCCGGCATCCGGAGCTATGGCTACACCTTC. Using reference TRBV30 and TRBJ1-2 for the parts outside the CDR3, the full variable domain is SQTIHQWPATLVQPVGSPLSLECTVEGTSNPNLYWYRQAAGRGLQLLFYSVGIGQISSEVPQNLSASRPQDRQFILSSKKLLLSDSGFYLCAWSPGIRSYGYTFGSGTRLTVV.

J is TRBJ1-1 and V is TRBV7-3; D gene unclear. The CDR3 has 14 amino acids. The germline CDR1 and CDR2 sequences are SGHTA and FQGTGA. V was cut by 5 bases and J by 1 base, with 11 bases left in between. CDR3 region: CASSPATSNTEAFF. Written as DNA, the CDR3 is TGTGCCAGCAGCCCTGCAACTTCGAACACTGAAGCTTTCTTT.

This clone was seen only a few times. The rearrangement uses TRBV9 and TRBJ1-3; D is possibly TRBD1 (5 bases). Trimming pared 4 bases from V and 2 bases from J, leaving 13 bases between. The CDR3 runs to 15 residues. Germline assignment: CDR1 SGDLS and CDR2 YYNGEE. CDR3 coding DNA: TGTGCCAGCAGCTCTCCGGGGGAGCCTGGAAACACCATATATTTT. This translates into CASSSPGEPGNTIYF.

The CDR3 nucleotides read TGTGCCTGGAGTGTACTGGCAGGGGCAAATCAGCCCCAGCATTTT. Translating it yields CAWSVLAGANQPQHF. This chain connects TRBV30 to TRBJ1-5, with a possible D match to TRBD1 (6 bases). Trimming removed 0 bases from V and 4 bases from J, with 13 bases in between. The germline V gene has CDR1 GTSNPN and CDR2 SVGIG (reference sequence). The CDR3 covers 15 residues.

The V and J genes are TRBV4-1 and TRBJ1-2; the D gene is possibly TRBD1 (6 bases). The CDR3 sequence is 14 residues long. In germline, CDR1 is MGHRA, CDR2 YSYEKL. V was shortened by 4 bases and J by 0 bases, with 9 bases between the two germline ends. CDR3 in amino acids: CASSPGAANYGYTF. DNA of the CDR3: TGCGCCAGCAGCCCAGGGGCGGCTAACTATGGCTACACCTTC.

The V call is TRBV7-9, the J call TRBJ2-3; D perhaps matches TRBD1 (5 bases). CDR1 and CDR2 from the germline V gene are SEHNR and FQNEAQ (reference sequence). The CDR3 spans 18 residues. The germline V and J ends were trimmed by 5 bases and 0 bases, with 21 bases remaining between them. The CDR3 nucleotides are TGTGCCAGCAGCGGGAAAGTAGGGGCGTCCCCTAGCACAGATACGCAGTATTTT. It specifies CASSGKVGASPSTDTQYF.

This clone has a handful of counts. The V gene is TRBV11-3, the J gene TRBJ2-7; 14 nucleotides match TRBD2. This CDR3 has 18 amino acids. The trim removed 0 bases at V and 6 bases at J, leaving 10 bases unmatched. Germline V gives CDR1 SGHNT, CDR2 YENEEA. The chain's CDR3 is CASSLEMGIGLAGGEQYF. CDR3 coding DNA: TGTGCCAGCAGCTTAGAAATGGGTATTGGACTAGCGGGAGGCGAGCAGTACTTC.

This rearrangement joins TRBV28 to TRBJ2-4; 14 positions agree with TRBD2. This CDR3 region has 14 residues. V shed 5 bases, J shed 13 bases, and the junction held 7 bases outside the gene matches. Germline V lookup: CDR1 MDHEN, CDR2 SYDVKM. As DNA, the CDR3 is TGTGCCAGCAGTCCCTGGACTAGCGGGAGGTGGCAGTACTTC. It specifies CASSPWTSGRWQYF.

Of note for this clone: Relative to the germline gene, one junction end is altered; a read error may explain this. The chain is built from TRBV7-9 and TRBJ1-1; D unresolved. The germline V gene encodes CDR1 SEHNR and CDR2 FQNEAQ (reference sequence). CDR3 length: 13 residues. This CDR3 reads CSSSTTSDTEAFF. CDR3 sequence (DNA): TGTTCCAGCAGCACTACCTCGGACACTGAAGCTTTCTTT. Full variable domain (rest looked up from reference TRBV7-9 and TRBJ1-1): DTGVSQNPRHKITKRGQNVTFRCDPISEHNRLYWYRQTLGQGPEFLTYFQNEAQLEKSRLLSDRFSAERPKGSFSTLEIQRTEQGDSAMYLCSSSTTSDTEAFFGQGTRLTVV.

CDR3 sequence (DNA): TGTGCCAGCAGTCGACGGACAGGGCTGAGAAACGAGCAGTACTTC. Translated, it gives CASSRRTGLRNEQYF. This chain joins TRBV28 and TRBJ2-7; 8 nucleotides align to TRBD1. The CDR3 covers 15 residues. V shed 5 bases and J 5 bases; nucleotides not matched to a gene: 11. Looked up from germline, CDR1 is MDHEN and CDR2 is SYDVKM.

This clone was counted between two and nine times. The CDR3 DNA reads as TGTGCCAGCAGCTTGAACAGGGGGTACACTGAAGCTTTCTTT. The encoded protein is CASSLNRGYTEAFF. This chain connects TRBV5-5 to TRBJ1-1; the match to TRBD1 covers 8 bases. With V trimmed by 1 base and J by 3 bases, 2 bases remained unmatched. The CDR3 is 14 amino acids. Germline assignment: CDR1 SGHKS and CDR2 YYEKEE (reference sequence).

The chain couples TRBV6-5 to TRBJ2-2, with TRBD1 matching over 10 bases. The CDR3 totals 16 residues. V lost 2 bases to trimming and J lost 4 bases; unmatched junction nucleotides: 4. CDR1 and CDR2 from the germline V gene are MNHEY and SVGAGI. This CDR3 reads CASSYEDRGSTGELFF. In nucleotides, the CDR3 is TGTGCCAGCAGTTACGAGGACAGGGGGAGCACCGGGGAGCTGTTTTTT.

This clone showed up just a few times. V usage is TRBV30 and J usage is TRBJ1-5, with D perhaps TRBD1 (5 bases). V was pared by 4 bases and J by 5 bases, with 12 bases between. This CDR3 region has 13 residues. Germline CDR1 reads GTSNPN; CDR2 reads SVGIG (reference sequence). Written as DNA, the CDR3 is TGTGCCTGGACCCCGGGGGGGGATCAGCCCCAGCATTTT. Amino acid sequence: CAWTPGGDQPQHF.

This clone has just one count. This chain links TRBV29-1 with TRBJ1-1; 8 nucleotides line up with TRBD1. Germline V CDR1 and CDR2: SQVTM, ANQGSEA. CDR3 length: 14 amino acids. After removal of 3 bases from V and 4 bases from J, the junction contained 7 bases not matched to a gene. The CDR3 coding sequence is TGCAGCGTTGACCGGACAGGGTTACCCACTGAAGCTTTCTTT. Its translation: CSVDRTGLPTEAFF. The complete variable domain, with remaining parts taken from reference TRBV29-1 and TRBJ1-1, reads SAVISQKPSRDICQRGTSLTIQCQVDSQVTMMFWYRQQPGQSLTLIATANQGSEATYESGFVIDKFPISRPNLTFSTLTVSNMSPEDSSIYLCSVDRTGLPTEAFFGQGTRLTVV.

The chain carries TRBV5-1 and TRBJ2-1, with D possibly TRBD2 on 5 matching bases. The V end lost 4 bases, the J end lost 7 bases, and 21 bases lay between the germline ends. This CDR3 region has 16 residues. Germline V gene data show CDR1 as SGHRS and CDR2 as YFSETQ. The CDR3: CASSLMFTRSRNEQFF. For the CDR3, the DNA is TGCGCCAGCAGCCTAATGTTTACTAGGAGCCGTAATGAGCAGTTCTTC.